Detailed here is one T cell receptor beta chain. The antigen remains undetermined. TCR beta sequencing was performed on blood CD8+ and CD4+ T cells. The authors negatively isolated CD8+ and CD4+ T cells and FACS-enriched TEMRA cells. Random hexamers were used to reverse transcribe an amount of roughly 0.45 to 1 ug RNA. The CDR3 of TCR beta was amplified by immunoSEQ multiplex PCR across 54 Vbeta and 13 Jbeta. Via MiXCR, TCRdb re-called the immunoSEQ multiplex PCR reads, giving one row per CDR3 protein. Of approximately 300,000 distinct CDR3 sequences in the sample, over 75% were seen once. This sample is drawn from a study of CD8 T cells in Susac syndrome. General observations from the study: As acknowledged by the study, its TCR sequencing and HLA analysis included a relatively small number of individuals.

The CDR3 is made up of 19 amino acids. J gave up 6 bases and V 2 bases, and 17 bases lay outside the gene matches. Germline CDR1 reads SGHTA; CDR2 reads FQGTGA. This receptor was taken from a human donor with multiple sclerosis. The chain combines TRBV7-3 with TRBJ2-1, with 9 bases lining up with TRBD1. Sequencing was carried out using CD8+ T cells from PBMCs. This CDR3 reads CASSLGVGDRASPGNEQFF. CDR3 coding DNA: TGTGCCAGCAGCTTAGGGGTAGGGGACAGGGCTTCTCCGGGCAATGAGCAGTTCTTC.